This T cell receptor (beta chain) was captured by sequencing in a study of blood T cell repertoires in COVID-19. Study at large: Samples taken during acute and convalescent COVID-19 were collected in the United States, Italy and Spain.

Recruited during active infection, patients (from Seattle) were subsequently followed longitudinally. Per germline, CDR1 SGHTA and CDR2 FQGNSA. J lost 5 bases, V lost 5 bases, and 4 bases had no gene match. This CDR3 is built from 14 residues. As processed by the authors: Counts of nucleated cells, estimated from reference gene primer amplification, were obtained. Using immunoSEQ multiplex PCR, the repertoire was profiled, and TCRdb retains in-frame clones only, with some absent. The V and J calls and the clone size are those of that table, but D and trimming were determined from the DNA. Among about 59,000 clones listed, approximately 80% were seen once.

The sequencing input was peripheral blood. This TCR derives from a man aged 60 to 75 with COVID-19, enrolled during active disease. The V gene is TRBV7-2, the J gene TRBJ1-5, with 9 nucleotides matching TRBD1. In DNA form, the CDR3 reads TGTGCCAGCAGCCCGGGACAGGGATATCAGCCCCAGCATTTT. Translation: CASSPGQGYQPQHF.